There are many counts of the clone carrying this TCR beta chain. This entry belongs to a study of T-cell reconstitution after alpha-beta-depleted transplantation in children. Unique molecular identifiers were incorporated during preparation of the TCRbeta library. A single record per CDR3 protein comes from TCRdb applying MiXCR to the PCR reads. The sample yields more than 150,000 distinct CDR3 sequences, about 15% seen once. This CDR3 has 15 amino acids. Germline assignment: CDR1 SGHDT and CDR2 YYEEEE. Unmatched junction bases numbered 9, after V lost 4 bases and J lost 4 bases. The chain links TRBV5-6 to TRBJ1-2; 8 positions agree with TRBD1. The sample consisted of PBMCs from the stem cell graft donor, taken from the stem cell graft. The TCR comes from a human donor who donated a stem cell graft to a child with acute lymphoblastic leukemia. The CDR3, as DNA: TGTGCCAGCAGCCCCCTCGGCGACAGGGGCTATGGCTACACCTTC. It translates to CASSPLGDRGYGYTF. Complete variable domain (other parts from reference TRBV5-6 and TRBJ1-2): DAGVTQSPTHLIKTRGQQVTLRCSPKSGHDTVSWYQQALGQGPQFIFQYYEEEERQRGNFPDRFSGHQFPNYSSELNVNALLLGDSALYLCASSPLGDRGYGYTFGSGTRLTVV.